This TCR beta chain comes out of a study of cytomegalovirus exposure and HLA in healthy donors. The CDR3 is 14 amino acids. J lost 2 bases, V lost 6 bases, and 5 bases had no gene match. In germline, CDR1 is MNHEY, CDR2 SVGAGI. Turning to this clone: Its antigen remains unidentified.

The study ran its PCR with 60 Vbeta and 13 Jbeta primers. Under the authors' procedure: Roughly 12 million shared chains were among approximately 80 million unique TCR beta chains counted in a later analysis. Profiled with immunoSEQ multiplex PCR; TCRdb holds only in-frame clones, not every one. V, J and clone size were drawn from that table, and D and trimming were deduced from the DNA. The data contain around 130,000 clones, just under 75% of them singletons. Points from the study as a whole: The presence/absence work took it that sequencing depth was about the same across donors. Using the classifier, cytomegalovirus status was reportedly diagnosed with high specificity and sensitivity. Later analysis identified a missense DCLRE1C variant that was linked to TCR beta V- and J-gene trimming.

The TCR sequence derives from a man aged 35 to 55 in good health and CMV-seropositive. Sequencing was done on a sample of PBMCs. This sequence joins TRBV6-5 and TRBJ1-1; 8 bases fit TRBD1. For the CDR3, the DNA is TGTGCCAGCAGGTTGGGACAGGCTAACACTGAAGCTTTCTTT. Translating gives CASRLGQANTEAFF.